The present T cell receptor (beta chain) was sequenced within a study of cytomegalovirus exposure and HLA in healthy donors. Study results and caveats: Investigators reported approximately 170 TCR beta chains as tied to cytomegalovirus. Previous analysis showed most TCR beta V segments were productive about 87% or about 30% of the time.

Comment on this clone: Its specificity is not known.

Researchers ran the PCR with 60 Vbeta and 13 Jbeta primers. In the source study's methods: Unique TCR beta chains numbered about 80 million in a later analysis, with roughly 10 million shared. Some clones are missing from TCRdb's copy, which holds only in-frame ones; the method was immunoSEQ multiplex PCR. That table gives V, J and clone size, and the DNA gave D and trimming. This table holds approximately 120,000 clones, approximately 80% found once. Material for sequencing was PBMCs. The source is a man between 50 and 59 years old in good health and CMV-seronegative.

The CDR3 is CASSEGQGINQPQHF. The CDR3 bases are TGTGCCAGCAGTGAAGGACAGGGAATCAATCAGCCCCAGCATTTT. The V and J genes are TRBV6-1 and TRBJ1-5; TRBD1 agrees at 7 bases. The CDR3 has 15 amino acids. Germline V gene lookup returns CDR1 MNHNS and CDR2 SASEGT. J gave up 3 bases and V 1 base, and 3 bases lay outside the gene matches.